This TCR beta chain was retrieved from a study of T cell responses to AZD1222 COVID-19 vaccine (dated by TCRdb to the early 2020s). With respect to the entire study: AZD1222 recipients with second doses at about 4 weeks or about 12 weeks were pooled, because spike-specific TCR depth and breadth did not differ between schedules. Enrollment into the trials was organized by age into subgroups of 18-55, 56-69 and 70-plus years, and those subgroups contained approximately 150, 30 and 60 TCR-sequenced participants, respectively. A total of 230 to 250 trial participants underwent TCR sequencing, of whom approximately 210 received two doses of AZD1222 and some 26 received two doses of the MenACWY control vaccine. What the work shows at the level of the full study, not this receptor alone: The whole spike protein was spanned by vaccine-associated CD4 TCRs, and dominant responses were seen in regions 160-218 and 743-854. The 56-69-year group was small, and its depth increase did not reach significance, likely because of low power. Only a handful of AZD1222 recipients were SARS-CoV-2 seropositive at baseline, limiting conclusions about previously exposed vaccinees. Participants were mostly white British, with more females than males. The authors suggested clonal diversity may have been underestimated. A significant rise in spike-specific TCR breadth and depth was observed after two AZD1222 doses relative to day 0 and relative to MenACWY recipients. Because no day 14 peak-response samples were available, repertoires were characterized only after the peak T cell response. Reportedly, close to half of the unique spike-specific TCRs recognized epitopes lying outside the regions that are mutated in the B.1.351 and B.1.1.7 variants.

The sample's time point, from its label and the paper: baseline before first vaccination. Vaccinee samples were obtained from the UK trials COV001 and COV002, which included a single-blind randomized controlled phase 2/3 trial of AZD1222 (ChAdOx1 nCoV-19) in healthy adults. For TCRbeta chain sequencing, PBMC samples from trial participants were taken at day 0 and at day 28 after the second dose. The CDR3 regions of human TCRbeta chains were analyzed by immunosequencing. The study's own analysis went as follows. TCRs in the repertoires were compared against a reference library of SARS-CoV-2-specific TCRs that had been generated with the MIRA antigen-specificity platform. Breadth meant the fraction of unique TCRs that were SARS-CoV-2-associated, whereas depth meant the fraction of total T cells that were SARS-CoV-2-associated. Using the MIRA data, every spike-specific TCR was mapped to the spike region that the TCR reacted to and assigned to either a CD4 or a CD8 class. Log10-transformed breadth and depth values were compared by one-way ANOVA with Sidak's multiple comparisons tests. In its TCRdb copy, this immuneACCESS table keeps in-frame sequences only and misses some clones. Where compared with another copy, unresolved V genes explain less than half of these, and the others have no known cause. The V and J calls and clone size come from that table; D and trimming were worked out from the DNA. The sample data list approximately 160,000 clones, and approximately 90% of these were observed just once. The top ten constitute approximately 1.6% of the sample.

As regards this clone: Its antigen specificity is not known. No base-level quality is on record; no much larger clone is a single base apart.

The sequence derives from an adult in good health. This specimen was peripheral blood, taken on day 0 of AZD1222 vaccination.

At the DNA level, the sequence is TGTGCCAGCAGCTTAAGCTCAGAGAATTCACCCCTCCACTTT. This gives the protein CASSLSSENSPLHF. This chain is built from TRBV7-2 and TRBJ1-6; the D gene is not confidently resolved. The CDR3 sequence holds 14 residues, the cysteine and phenylalanine included. Left in the record is the CDR3 DNA by itself, 42 bases read in frame from the first base. A distance of 9 bases separates the germline ends of V and J, which lose 2 bases and 7 bases respectively. In the germline V gene, CDR1 corresponds to SGHTA and CDR2 to FQGNSA.